A selection of T cell receptor beta chains follows, all from one sample in a study of early T cells in non-severe SARS-CoV-2 infection. TCRdb analysed the 5' RACE reads with MiXCR anew, one entry per CDR3 protein. The table includes around 79,000 distinct CDR3 sequences, around 11% detected once. The sequencing used whole blood, collected at baseline. Receptor source: an adult who was a healthcare worker with PCR-confirmed SARS-CoV-2 infection or an uninfected control (not recorded which). CDR3s include the opening cysteine and the closing phenylalanine or tryptophan. D genes are given only for firm matches. The size entry is marked missing in some rows and otherwise reads once, few, many or a size class.

DNA	CDR3	D	V	J	size
TGTGCCAGCAGCCAAATATTTTTGCTTGGCTACACCTTC	CASSQIFLLGYTF	-	TRBV7-9	TRBJ1-2	few
TGCGCCAGCAGCAGGCGGGACTCCTCCTACGAGCAGTACTTC	CASSRRDSSYEQYF	-	TRBV5-1	TRBJ2-7	-
TGCGCCAGCACCGGGCTGGCGGCCTCCTACGAGCAGTACTTC	CASTGLAASYEQYF	-	TRBV10-2	TRBJ2-7	-
TGTGCCAGCAGCTCCGGGACTAGCGTCCGGGGCAATGAGCAGTTCTTC	CASSSGTSVRGNEQFF	TRBD2	TRBV5-4	TRBJ2-1	many
TGTGCCAGCAGCTTAGTGGCGGGGATGCATAATTCACCCCTCCACTTT	CASSLVAGMHNSPLHF	-	TRBV7-8	TRBJ1-6	few
TGTGCCAGCAGTTACTCCCCAGGGTCTGGAAACACCATATATTTT	CASSYSPGSGNTIYF	-	TRBV6-6	TRBJ1-3	many
TGTGCCAGCAGTTACCCAGGGAATTTCGACGAGCAGTACTTC	CASSYPGNFDEQYF	-	TRBV28	TRBJ2-7	-
TGCGCCAGCAGCTTGCAAACTAATGAAAAACTGTTTTTT	CASSLQTNEKLFF	-	TRBV5-1	TRBJ1-4	-
TGCGCCAGCAGCCTAAAGGCTGAGCAGTTCTTC	CASSLKAEQFF	-	TRBV5-1	TRBJ2-1	-
TGTGCCACCAGCAGAGAGGGGCCCGGGCGGATCAATGAGCAGTTCTTC	CATSREGPGRINEQFF	-	TRBV15	TRBJ2-1	few
TGTGCCATCAGGGGGGACAGTCCCTACGAGCAGTACTTC	CAIRGDSPYEQYF	TRBD1	TRBV10-3	TRBJ2-7	-
TGCGCCAGCTACGACCCGGACAGGAGGCACTCTGGGGCCAACGTCCTGACTTTC	CASYDPDRRHSGANVLTF	TRBD1	TRBV5-1	TRBJ2-6	-
TGTGCCAGCAGTTACAGAGCTTCCTACGAGCAGTACTTC	CASSYRASYEQYF	-	TRBV6-5	TRBJ2-7	-
TGTGCCAGTAGTATGGGACAGGCGAGGAGCGGACAAGAGACCCAGTACTTC	CASSMGQARSGQETQYF	TRBD1	TRBV19	TRBJ2-5	-
TGCAGCGTTGAGAACCGGGACCGTAATGAAAAACTGTTTTTT	CSVENRDRNEKLFF	-	TRBV29-1	TRBJ1-4	-
TGCGCCAGCAGCCAAGTCGGGACACGCACTGAAGCTTTCTTT	CASSQVGTRTEAFF	-	TRBV4-1	TRBJ1-1	many
TGCGCCAGCAGCCAAGGGACATCCAACACCGGGGAGCTGTTTTTT	CASSQGTSNTGELFF	-	TRBV4-3	TRBJ2-2	many
TGTGCCAGCACTCCGTCGGGAGTCTATGGCTACACCTTC	CASTPSGVYGYTF	-	TRBV6-1	TRBJ1-2	few
TGCAGCGTTGATCGCGGCTACACCTTC	CSVDRGYTF	-	TRBV29-1	TRBJ1-2	many
TGTGCCAGCAGCCAAGCTCAAGTATTGGATTCACCCCTCCACTTT	CASSQAQVLDSPLHF	-	TRBV4-2	TRBJ1-6	-
TGTGCCAGCAGCTTAGGGCAGGGGCCCACTGAAGCTTTCTTT	CASSLGQGPTEAFF	-	TRBV11-3	TRBJ1-1	-
TGTGCCACCCAGACAGGGATCTACGAGCAGTACTTC	CATQTGIYEQYF	TRBD1	TRBV28	TRBJ2-7	few
TGTGCCAGCAGCTCGGGACAGGGGCAAGAAAAACTGTTTTTT	CASSSGQGQEKLFF	TRBD1	TRBV6-2/TRBV6-3	TRBJ1-4	-
TGTGCCAGCAGTTTATCGGGGGCAGGTGGAAACACCATATATTTT	CASSLSGAGGNTIYF	-	TRBV12-3/TRBV12-4	TRBJ1-3	few
TGTGCCAGCAGCGGAAGGGACTTAACAGATACGCAGTATTTT	CASSGRDLTDTQYF	-	TRBV9	TRBJ2-3	many
TGTGCCAGCAGCCGGACCATGGGCCCGAACACTGAAGCTTTCTTT	CASSRTMGPNTEAFF	-	TRBV5-5	TRBJ1-1	-
TGTGCCAGCAGTGACAGCAATCAGCCCCAGCATTTT	CASSDSNQPQHF	-	TRBV25-1	TRBJ1-5	few
TGCAGTGCGGCGGGGTGGTTGCAGGGACAATCCGAAGCTTTCTTT	CSAAGWLQGQSEAFF	-	TRBV20-1	TRBJ1-1	once
TGTGCCAGCAGACAGGGAACCGCTGGGGCCAACGTCCTGACTTTC	CASRQGTAGANVLTF	-	TRBV6-1	TRBJ2-6	many